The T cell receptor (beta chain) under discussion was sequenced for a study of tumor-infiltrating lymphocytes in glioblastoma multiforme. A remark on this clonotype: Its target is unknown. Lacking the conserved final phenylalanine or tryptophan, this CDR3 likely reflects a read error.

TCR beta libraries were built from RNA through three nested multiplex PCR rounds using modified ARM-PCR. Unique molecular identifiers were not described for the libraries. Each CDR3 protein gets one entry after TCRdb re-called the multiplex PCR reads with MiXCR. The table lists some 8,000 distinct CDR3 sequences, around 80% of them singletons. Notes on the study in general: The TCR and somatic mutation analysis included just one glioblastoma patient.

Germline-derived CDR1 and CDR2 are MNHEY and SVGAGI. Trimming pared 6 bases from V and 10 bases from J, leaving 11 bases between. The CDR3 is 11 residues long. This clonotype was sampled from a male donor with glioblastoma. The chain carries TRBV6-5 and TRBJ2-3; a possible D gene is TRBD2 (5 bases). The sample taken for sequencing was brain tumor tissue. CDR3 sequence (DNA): TGTGCCAGCAGGAGACGGGGTGCGCAGTATTTA. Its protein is CASRRRGAQYL.